This TCR beta chain was sequenced in a study of CD8 T cells in Susac syndrome (dated by TCRdb to the late 2010s). Notes on the research overall: The study used repertoire sequencing to test whether antigen drove CD8+ T cell activation and differentiation in Susac syndrome. Clonality of the CD8+ T cell repertoire was compared between eleven to twelve healthy donors, about 14 Susac syndrome patients and some 15 multiple sclerosis patients. Broad study findings and their caveats: The TCR sequencing and HLA analysis was acknowledged to have included a relatively small number of individuals.

RNA was extracted with the RNeasy kit and about 0.5 to 1 ug was reverse transcribed using random hexamers. TCR beta CDR3 regions were amplified with the immunoSEQ multiplex PCR assay covering 54 Vbeta and 13 Jbeta segments. To correct PCR amplification bias, a synthetic template baseline was used for both primer optimization and computational correction. In the authors' own workflow: Reads were annotated to V, D and J genes per IMGT and analyzed with immunoSEQ Analyzer, keeping only productive sequences. To calculate clonality, Shannon entropy was normalized by log2 of the number of productive unique sequences and then subtracted from one. For each patient and control, public and private clones were evaluated within the 100 most prevalent clones. Clones were defined as Susac-specific when absent from the healthy and MS cohorts, from some 1,100 published viral clones and from other ImmuneACCESS disease sequences. TCRdb ran its own pipeline on the public reads, namely fastp trimming at Q25 and MiXCR clone calling, and kept in-frame beta chains. Duplicate CDR3 protein sequences are folded into a single record with the most common DNA and genes. V and J calls and clone size were set by TCRdb, not the authors. This sample has some 120,000 distinct CDR3 sequences in its table, and more than 75% of those were observed once. Of the sample, 0.24% is held by the ten largest clones.

Peripheral blood CD8+ and CD4+ T cells from healthy donors, Susac syndrome patients and multiple sclerosis patients were profiled by high-throughput TCR beta sequencing. The multiple sclerosis controls were treatment-naive patients who had stable or active relapsing-remitting disease and met the revised McDonald criteria. Bulk CD8+ and CD4+ T cells were purified by magnetic negative isolation, whereas CD8+ TEMRA cells were enriched by FACS. Blood was collected in EDTA tubes and processed within 24 hours, with PBMCs isolated through density gradient centrifugation. PBMCs destined for TCR sequencing were cryopreserved in liquid nitrogen and later thawed in a 37 °C water bath. The sorted or isolated CD4+, CD8+ and CD8+ TEMRA cells had a purity of 90% or higher. This clonotype was counted between two and nine times. This clone's antigen is unknown. There are no base qualities to consult, and no much larger clone falls within one base.

The trim is 0 bases for V and 0 bases for J, with a gap of 3 bases between the germline ends. The CDR3 contains 12 residues, cysteine and phenylalanine counted. Just CDR3 DNA is preserved here, 36 bases in frame from base 1. In the germline V gene (reference sequence), CDR1 corresponds to DFQATT and CDR2 to SNEGSKA. The clonotype was recovered from a human donor with multiple sclerosis. The sequence links TRBV20-1 to TRBJ2-7; the D gene is unclear. Sequenced input: CD8+ T cells from PBMCs. The CDR3 in this case is CSARDSSYEQYF. At the DNA level, the sequence is TGCAGTGCTAGAGACAGCTCCTACGAGCAGTACTTC.